This T cell receptor beta chain was identified during a study of identical twins. General observations from the study: Out-of-frame alpha sequences common to twins exhibited an excess of low generation probability. Where beta out-of-frame sequences were concerned, excess twin sharing was weaker.

Comments on this clonotype: Its antigen is undetermined.

A universal primer site was created by template switching, with the cDNA bearing unique molecular identifiers. One entry per CDR3 protein results from TCRdb running MiXCR on the 5' RACE reads. The repertoire holds over 250,000 distinct CDR3 sequences, with roughly 9.7% as singletons. The sample was also reused in another study, on yellow fever vaccine responses in identical twins. According to that study: Twins' T cell vaccine responses reportedly looked partly convergent, partly personalized.

The material sequenced was CD8+ T cells sorted from blood. This TCR was recovered from a young woman in good health.

The CDR3 loop is CASSLPSASYEQYF. The DNA of the CDR3 is TGTGCCAGCAGCCTCCCCAGCGCCTCCTACGAGCAGTACTTC. V is TRBV11-2 and J is TRBJ2-7; D unresolved. Germline V gene sequence: CDR1 SGHAT, CDR2 FQNNGV. Trimming stripped 5 bases from V and 0 bases from J, with 11 bases between. This CDR3 has 14 residues.